These T cell receptor beta chains were read from a single sample in a study of regulatory T cells in long-lasting Graves disease. TCRdb passed the multiplex PCR reads through MiXCR, listing each CDR3 protein once. The sample lists approximately 470,000 distinct CDR3 sequences, under 25% occurring once. The sequencing used peripheral blood mononuclear cells (PBMCs), collected when the disease was refractory, from a patient treated with antithyroid drugs. Receptors were obtained from a female donor with Graves disease. The CDR3 runs from the conserved cysteine through the conserved F or W. A D gene is named only where the DNA matches it firmly. A row's size may be missing; if present it is once, few, many or a size class.

len,abundance,d_gene,v_gene,j_gene,CDR3nt,CDR3aa
15,many,TRBD2,TRBV6-5,TRBJ2-5,TGTGCCAGCAGTTATCTAGCGGGAGTTGCGGAGACCCAGTACTTC,CASSYLAGVAETQYF
16,many,TRBD1,TRBV7-3,TRBJ2-5,TGTGCCAGCAGCTTAACCCTCGGGACAGGGGGAGAGACCCAGTACTTC,CASSLTLGTGGETQYF
14,many,TRBD2,TRBV10-3,TRBJ2-7,TGTGCCATCAGTGAACAAGCGGGACCCTACGAGCAGTACTTC,CAISEQAGPYEQYF
13,.,.,TRBV27,TRBJ1-2,TGTGCCAGCAGTCCAGATCTTTTCTGGGGCTACACCTTC,CASSPDLFWGYTF
18,.,.,TRBV18,TRBJ2-2,TGTGCCAGCTCACCCTTACAGCCCGCTAGGCCGAACACCGGGGAGCTGTTTTTT,CASSPLQPARPNTGELFF
13,many,TRBD1,TRBV28,TRBJ1-4,TGTGCCACCAGGGACAGGGGAAATGAAAAACTGTTTTTT,CATRDRGNEKLFF
15,many,.,TRBV6-1,TRBJ1-1,TGTGCCAGCAGTCAAACCGGAGGAATGAACACTGAAGCTTTCTTT,CASSQTGGMNTEAFF
12,many,.,TRBV28,TRBJ2-7,TGTGCCTGCCGGGATCCAACCTACGAGCAGTACTTC,CACRDPTYEQYF
14,.,.,TRBV19,TRBJ2-4,TGTGCCAGTAGGGGTAGGGGTTTGGGGAACATTCAGTACTTC,CASRGRGLGNIQYF
16,few,.,TRBV6-1,TRBJ2-7,TGTGCCAGCAGTGGGGCTGAGACATCAGGGTCCTACGAGCAGTACTTC,CASSGAETSGSYEQYF
18,.,TRBD1,TRBV7-9,TRBJ1-5,TGTGCCAGCAGCTATACAAACAGCCCGGGACAGGTTGGGCAGCCCCAGCATTTT,CASSYTNSPGQVGQPQHF
14,many,.,TRBV20-1,TRBJ1-2,TGCAGCAGTGGAGGCCACCAGGGCCACTATGGCTACACCTTC,CSSGGHQGHYGYTF
15,few,TRBD1,TRBV28,TRBJ2-5,TGTGCCAGCAGCCCCCTGGGACAGGCGCAAGAGACCCAGTACTTC,CASSPLGQAQETQYF
19,few,.,TRBV27,TRBJ1-2,TGTGCCAGCAGTCCAATGGTGGGCGAGTTAATGGGTCGCCATTATGGCTACACCTTC,CASSPMVGELMGRHYGYTF
12,many,.,TRBV19,TRBJ2-7,TGTGCCAGTGCCGATGGTATCGGGGAGCAGTACTTC,CASADGIGEQYF
18,few,TRBD1,TRBV7-9,TRBJ2-6,TGTGCCAGCAGACGGGACAGGGTAGGGATCTCTGGGGCCAACGTCCTGACTTTC,CASRRDRVGISGANVLTF
14,few,.,TRBV5-1,TRBJ2-7,TGCGCCAGCAGCTTGTGGGGCAGAGACTACGAGCAGTACTTC,CASSLWGRDYEQYF
16,once,TRBD1,TRBV4-2,TRBJ1-2,TGTGCCAGCAGCCAGCAACAGGGGGCAACGAACTATGGCTACACCTTC,CASSQQQGATNYGYTF
15,few,.,TRBV5-6,TRBJ2-6,TGTGCCAGCAGCCCAGGGAGACCTGGGGCCAACGTCCTGACTTTC,CASSPGRPGANVLTF
13,.,.,TRBV7-9,TRBJ2-7,TGTGCCAGCAGTCTAATGGGGGGCTACGAGCAGTACTTC,CASSLMGGYEQYF
16,.,.,TRBV4-1,TRBJ1-6,TGCGCCAGCAACCAAGAGTACGGGATGTATAATTCACCCCTCCACTTT,CASNQEYGMYNSPLHF
15,few,TRBD1,TRBV6-1,TRBJ2-3,TGTGCCAGCAGCGGGACAGGGGGCAAAGTAGATACGCAGTATTTT,CASSGTGGKVDTQYF
13,.,.,TRBV6-1,TRBJ1-2,TGTGCCAGCAGTCGAAACCGGGTTGAGGGCTACACCTTC,CASSRNRVEGYTF
21,many,TRBD2,TRBV28,TRBJ2-7,TGTGCCAGCAGTTTATGGGGCTTATCCTCTTTAGCGGGAGTGGGCTCCTACGAGCAGTACTTC,CASSLWGLSSLAGVGSYEQYF
16,many,.,TRBV28,TRBJ1-2,TGTGCCAGCAGTCGACGCCCTCCGGGACACTTCTATGGCTACACCTTC,CASSRRPPGHFYGYTF
14,once,.,TRBV19,TRBJ2-5,TGTGCCAGTAGTCCCCGAAGCGGCCAAGAGACCCAGTACTTC,CASSPRSGQETQYF
15,many,.,TRBV27,TRBJ1-5,TGTGCCAGCAGTCCCGAGGGGTTAAGCAATCAGCCCCAGCATTTT,CASSPEGLSNQPQHF
13,.,TRBD2,TRBV20-1,TRBJ2-3,TGCAGTGCCCAAAGCGGGAACACAGATACGCAGTATTTT,CSAQSGNTDTQYF
16,many,.,TRBV28,TRBJ2-7,TGTGCCAGCAGTACAATAACAGTCGCTTCAACCTACGAGCAGTACTTC,CASSTITVASTYEQYF
16,many,TRBD1,TRBV28,TRBJ1-5,TGTGCCAGCAGCCAGGGAGACAGGGGTAGGGATCAGCCCCAGCATTTT,CASSQGDRGRDQPQHF
15,.,.,TRBV6-2/TRBV6-3,TRBJ2-7,TGTGCCAGCAGTTACTCGGGACAACTCTCCTACGAGCAGTACTTC,CASSYSGQLSYEQYF
15,.,.,TRBV29-1,TRBJ2-7,TGCAGCGTTGATGGGACCAAGGACAACCTATACGAGCAGTACTTC,CSVDGTKDNLYEQYF
12,few,TRBD1,TRBV29-1,TRBJ1-1,TGCAGCGCGGGACAGGGGAACACTGAAGCTTTCTTT,CSAGQGNTEAFF
15,.,TRBD2,TRBV20-1,TRBJ2-7,TGCAGTGCTAGGGGAGGCCTAGCGGGCCGCTACGAGCAGTACTTC,CSARGGLAGRYEQYF
14,few,TRBD1,TRBV27,TRBJ2-1,TGTGCCAGCCGGCGACAGGGGGCAGGGAATGAGCAGTTCTTC,CASRRQGAGNEQFF
15,many,.,TRBV27,TRBJ1-2,TGTGCCAGCAGTTTTATCGGCAGGGTCGACTATGGCTACACCTTC,CASSFIGRVDYGYTF
14,many,.,TRBV11-2,TRBJ2-2,TGTGCCAGCCGCCTGGGACATTACACCGGGGAGCTGTTTTTT,CASRLGHYTGELFF
14,.,.,TRBV7-8,TRBJ2-7,TGTGCCAGCAGCTCTTGGACTCCCTCCTACGAGCAGTACTTC,CASSSWTPSYEQYF
17,.,TRBD2,TRBV6-1,TRBJ2-1,TGTGCCAGCAGTGCCCGGACTAGCGGAGACCCCTCTAATGAGCAGTTCTTC,CASSARTSGDPSNEQFF
15,few,.,TRBV12-3/TRBV12-4,TRBJ2-7,TGTGCCAGCAGATCAGCCCTGACAGGGACTCGCGAGCAGTACTTC,CASRSALTGTREQYF
15,.,TRBD2,TRBV7-3,TRBJ2-1,TGTGCCAGCAGTGTGGGGGGAGGGTCCTACAATGAGCAGTTCTTC,CASSVGGGSYNEQFF
16,few,TRBD1,TRBV6-9,TRBJ2-5,TGTGCCAGCAGTTACGTGGGGACAGGGGGGGGGGAGACCCAGTACTTC,CASSYVGTGGGETQYF
14,.,.,TRBV28,TRBJ1-6,TGTGCCAGCGGGGTCCGGGCCGCAAATTCACCCCTCCACTTT,CASGVRAANSPLHF